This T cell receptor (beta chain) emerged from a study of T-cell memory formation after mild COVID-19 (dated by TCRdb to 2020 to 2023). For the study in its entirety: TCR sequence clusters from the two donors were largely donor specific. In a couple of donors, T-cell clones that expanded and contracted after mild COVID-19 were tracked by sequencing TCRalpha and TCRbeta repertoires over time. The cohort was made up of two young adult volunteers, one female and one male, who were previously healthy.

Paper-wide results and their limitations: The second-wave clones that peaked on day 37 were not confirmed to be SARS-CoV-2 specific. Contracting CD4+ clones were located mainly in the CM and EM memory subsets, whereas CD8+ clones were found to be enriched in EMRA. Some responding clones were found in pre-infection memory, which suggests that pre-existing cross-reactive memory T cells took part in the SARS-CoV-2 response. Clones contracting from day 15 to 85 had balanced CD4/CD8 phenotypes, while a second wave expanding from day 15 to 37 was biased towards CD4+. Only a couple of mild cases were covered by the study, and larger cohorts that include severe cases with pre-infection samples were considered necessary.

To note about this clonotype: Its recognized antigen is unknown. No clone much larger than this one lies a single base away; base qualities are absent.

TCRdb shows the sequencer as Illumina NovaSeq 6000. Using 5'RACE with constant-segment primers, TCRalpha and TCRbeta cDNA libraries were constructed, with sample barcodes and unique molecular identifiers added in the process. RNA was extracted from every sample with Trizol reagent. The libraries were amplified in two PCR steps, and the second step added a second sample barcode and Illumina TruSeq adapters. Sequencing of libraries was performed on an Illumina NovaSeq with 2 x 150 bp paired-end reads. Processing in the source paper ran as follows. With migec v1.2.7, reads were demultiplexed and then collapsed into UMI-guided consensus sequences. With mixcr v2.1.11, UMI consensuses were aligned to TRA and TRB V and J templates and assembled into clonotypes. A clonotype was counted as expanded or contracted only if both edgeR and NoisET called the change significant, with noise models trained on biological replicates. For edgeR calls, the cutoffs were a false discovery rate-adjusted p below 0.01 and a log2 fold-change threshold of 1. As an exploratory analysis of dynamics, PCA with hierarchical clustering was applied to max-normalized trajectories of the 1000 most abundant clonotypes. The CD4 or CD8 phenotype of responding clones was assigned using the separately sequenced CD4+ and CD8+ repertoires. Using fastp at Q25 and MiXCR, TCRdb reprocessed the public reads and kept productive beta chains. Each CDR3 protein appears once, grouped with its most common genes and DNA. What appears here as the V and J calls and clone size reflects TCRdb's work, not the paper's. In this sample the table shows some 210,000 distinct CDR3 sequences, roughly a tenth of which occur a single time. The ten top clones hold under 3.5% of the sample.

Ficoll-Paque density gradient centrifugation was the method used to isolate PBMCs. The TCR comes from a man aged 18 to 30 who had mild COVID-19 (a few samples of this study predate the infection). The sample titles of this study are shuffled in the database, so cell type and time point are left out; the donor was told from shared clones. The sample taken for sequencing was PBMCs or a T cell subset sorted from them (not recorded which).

The nucleotide sequence reads TGTGCCAGCAGTTACGGGGACTTATCACCCCTCCACTTT. This encodes CASSYGDLSPLHF. The chain links TRBV6-2 or TRBV6-3 with TRBJ1-6, and the D gene may be TRBD1, 5 bases matching. CDR1 and CDR2 were assigned from the germline V gene as MNHEY and SVGEGT. A distance of 9 bases separates the germline ends of V and J, which lose 2 bases and 10 bases respectively. Including cysteine and phenylalanine, the CDR3 has 13 amino acids. The only DNA kept is the CDR3, 39 bases in frame from the first base.